The T cell receptor beta chain under discussion was sequenced for a study of cytomegalovirus exposure and HLA in healthy donors. Study-wide results and limits: The study had only CMV serostatus as immune exposure information.

Of note for this clone: No antigen is known for it.

The V end was cut by 0 bases, the J end by 8 bases, with 13 bases between. In germline, CDR1 is SQVTM, CDR2 ANQGSEA. The CDR3 has 13 residues. Likely unrecorded immune exposures existed in these nominally healthy donors. PCR involved 60 Vbeta and 13 Jbeta primers. Authors' data handling: Approximately 83 million unique TCR beta chains, 9.5 million to 14 million shared, were counted in a later analysis. TCRdb keeps only in-frame clones here, not all; method: immunoSEQ multiplex PCR. The DNA was the basis for D and trimming; V, J and clone size are from that table. Of about 55,000 clones listed, about 84% are singletons.

This receptor was taken from a man aged 25-40 years in good health and CMV-seronegative. Input material: PBMCs. The rearrangement uses TRBV29-1 and TRBJ1-2, with D maybe TRBD1 (6 bases). The CDR3 DNA reads as TGCAGCGTTGAAGATGACAGGCTTGGCGGCTACACCTTC. Translation: CSVEDDRLGGYTF.